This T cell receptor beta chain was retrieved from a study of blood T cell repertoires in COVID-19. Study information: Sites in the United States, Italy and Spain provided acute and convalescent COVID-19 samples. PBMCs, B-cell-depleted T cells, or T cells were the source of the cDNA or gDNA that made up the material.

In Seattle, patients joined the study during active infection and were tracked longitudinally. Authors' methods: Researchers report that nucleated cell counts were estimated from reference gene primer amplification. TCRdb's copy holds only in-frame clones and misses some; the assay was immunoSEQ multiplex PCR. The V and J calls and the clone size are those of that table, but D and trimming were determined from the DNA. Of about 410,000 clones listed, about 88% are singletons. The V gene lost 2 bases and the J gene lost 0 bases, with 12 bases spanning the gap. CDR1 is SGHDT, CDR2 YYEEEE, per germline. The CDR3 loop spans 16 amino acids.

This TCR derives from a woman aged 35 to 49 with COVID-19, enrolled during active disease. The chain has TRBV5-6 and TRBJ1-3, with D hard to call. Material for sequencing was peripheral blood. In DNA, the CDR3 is TGTGCCAGCAGCTTAATATTACCGCGCTCTGGAAACACCATATATTTT. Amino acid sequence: CASSLILPRSGNTIYF. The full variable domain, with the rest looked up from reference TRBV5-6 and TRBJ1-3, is DAGVTQSPTHLIKTRGQQVTLRCSPKSGHDTVSWYQQALGQGPQFIFQYYEEEERQRGNFPDRFSGHQFPNYSSELNVNALLLGDSALYLCASSLILPRSGNTIYFGEGSWLTVV.